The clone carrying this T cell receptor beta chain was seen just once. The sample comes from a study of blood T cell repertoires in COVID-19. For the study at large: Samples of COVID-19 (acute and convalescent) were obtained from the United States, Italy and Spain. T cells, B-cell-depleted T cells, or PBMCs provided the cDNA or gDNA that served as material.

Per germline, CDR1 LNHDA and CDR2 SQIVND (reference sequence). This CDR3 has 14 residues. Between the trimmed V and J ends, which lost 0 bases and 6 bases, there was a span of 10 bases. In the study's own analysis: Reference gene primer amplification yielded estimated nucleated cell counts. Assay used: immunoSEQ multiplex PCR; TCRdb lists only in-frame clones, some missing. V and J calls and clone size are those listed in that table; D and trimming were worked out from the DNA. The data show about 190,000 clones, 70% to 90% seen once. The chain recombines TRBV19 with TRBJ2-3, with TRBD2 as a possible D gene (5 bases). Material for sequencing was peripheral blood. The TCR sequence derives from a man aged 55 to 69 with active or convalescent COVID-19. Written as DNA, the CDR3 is TGTGCCAGTAGTATAGAGCGGGCCGCGGATACGCAGTATTTT. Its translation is CASSIERAADTQYF.